The 25 T cell receptor beta chains presented below share a single source sample, sequenced in a study of naive and memory T cell subsets. Ligated cDNA underwent four rounds of PCR with nested alpha and beta constant region primers and SP2. TCRdb re-analysed the 5' RACE reads in MiXCR, keeping a single row per CDR3 protein. The sample gives tens of thousands of distinct CDR3 sequences, about 8.3% of which show up once; more than 7.5% is in the top ten. The library had UMIs added by 3' ligation of an oligonucleotide to TCR cDNA. The receptor source for this set is a female donor in good health.

This clonotype was seen a few times. This rearrangement joins TRBV29-1 to TRBJ1-1; TRBD1 is a possible D gene (5 bases). Germline V gene sequence: CDR1 SQVTM, CDR2 ANQGSEA. The V end lost 7 bases, the J end lost 1 base, and 13 bases lay between the germline ends. The CDR3 sequence is 13 residues long. In DNA form, the CDR3 reads TGCAGCGCTCATCGCGGGGGGAACACTGAAGCTTTCTTT. The encoded protein is CSAHRGGNTEAFF.

V usage is TRBV12-3 or TRBV12-4 and J usage is TRBJ1-1; D might be TRBD1 (5 bases). The V gene lost 3 bases and the J gene lost 4 bases, with 12 bases spanning the gap. The CDR3 length is 14 residues. The CDR3 is CASSFHSQGTEAFF. The DNA for the CDR3 is TGTGCCAGCAGTTTCCACAGCCAGGGCACTGAAGCTTTCTTT.

This clonotype was detected many times. V usage is TRBV28 and J usage is TRBJ1-2, with D uncertain. Germline V gene data show CDR1 as MDHEN and CDR2 as SYDVKM. There are 12 residues in the CDR3. Trimming took off 5 bases at V and 5 bases at J, with 9 bases between the two ends. CDR3 protein: CASSAPQYGYTF. The CDR3 region has the DNA TGTGCCAGCAGTGCACCACAATATGGCTACACCTTC.

This clonotype was detected only a few times. The chain is built from TRBV30 and TRBJ2-2; D unresolved. Trimming took off 6 bases at V and 1 base at J, with 6 bases between the two ends. Germline CDR1 reads GTSNPN; CDR2 reads SVGIG (reference sequence). This CDR3 has 12 amino acids. The CDR3 sequence is CACYQNTGELFF. The CDR3 bases are TGTGCCTGTTACCAGAACACCGGGGAGCTGTTTTTT.

The chain uses TRBV19 and TRBJ1-1, with TRBD1 matching 8 bases. Germline V gives CDR1 LNHDA, CDR2 SQIVND (reference sequence). Trimming cost V 6 bases and J 7 bases; bases outside gene matches: 7. The CDR3 totals 13 residues. Here the CDR3 DNA reads TGTGCCAGTAGCCCTCCAGGACAGGGTGAAGCTTTCTTT. Protein product: CASSPPGQGEAFF.

The chain has TRBV7-3 and TRBJ2-3, with a weak D call TRBD2 (5 bases). Trimming stripped 1 base from V and 0 bases from J, with 11 bases between. The CDR3 has 16 residues. CDR1 is SGHTA, CDR2 FQGTGA, per germline. As DNA, the CDR3 is TGTGCCAGCAGCTTAATGGGTGGGGAGAGCACAGATACGCAGTATTTT. Protein: CASSLMGGESTDTQYF.

This clonotype was detected many times. V is TRBV6-6 and J is TRBJ1-2; the match to TRBD1 covers 10 bases. V lost 4 bases and J lost 7; bases outside the gene matches: 9. Germline lookup yields CDR1 MNHNY and CDR2 SVGAGI (reference sequence). This CDR3 contains 15 residues. The CDR3 DNA reads TGTGCCAGCAGTTCCCGGACAGGGGGACTCTTTGGCTACACCTTC. It codes for CASSSRTGGLFGYTF.

Ten or more counts support this clonotype. This chain links TRBV20-1 with TRBJ1-1; D remains ambiguous. CDR1 and CDR2 from the germline V gene are DFQATT and SNEGSKA (reference sequence). Trimming cost V 6 bases and J 4 bases, with 9 bases left between them. This CDR3 is 11 amino acids long. CDR3 amino acids: CSAPVSTEAFF. DNA of the CDR3: TGCAGTGCGCCCGTTAGCACTGAAGCTTTCTTT.

This clonotype was observed at least ten times. The chain couples TRBV7-2 to TRBJ1-1; possible D gene TRBD1, 5 bases. Trimming removed 3 bases from V and 1 base from J, with 12 bases in between. This CDR3 comprises 15 residues. The germline CDR1 and CDR2 sequences are SGHTA and FQGNSA. CDR3 in DNA: TGTGCCAGCAGCTTCGAGTTCAGGGAGAACACTGAAGCTTTCTTT. Amino acids: CASSFEFRENTEAFF. The complete variable domain, with remaining parts taken from reference TRBV7-2 and TRBJ1-1, reads GAGVSQSPSNKVTEKGKDVELRCDPISGHTALYWYRQSLGQGLEFLIYFQGNSAPDKSGLPSDRFSAERTGGSVSTLTIQRTQQEDSAVYLCASSFEFRENTEAFFGQGTRLTVV.

This clonotype was seen more than once but under ten times. This chain links TRBV19 with TRBJ1-4; D not certain. There are 14 residues in the CDR3. CDR1 LNHDA and CDR2 SQIVND come from the germline V gene (reference sequence). Deletions cut 4 bases from V and 6 bases from J, with 12 bases between. For the CDR3, the DNA is TGTGCCAGTAGTACGGGCACGCGGGATGAAAAACTGTTTTTT. It specifies CASSTGTRDEKLFF. The entire variable domain, with the rest obtained from reference TRBV19 and TRBJ1-4, is as follows: DGGITQSPKYLFRKEGQNVTLSCEQNLNHDAMYWYRQDPGQGLRLIYYSQIVNDFQKGDIAEGYSVSREKKESFPLTVTSAQKNPTAFYLCASSTGTRDEKLFFGSGTQLSVL.

The V gene is TRBV6-1, the J gene TRBJ2-1, with 8 positions matching TRBD2. Germline V gene lookup returns CDR1 MNHNS and CDR2 SASEGT. CDR3 size: 15 residues. J gave up 4 bases and V 0 bases, and 2 bases lay outside the gene matches. The CDR3 protein is CASSEAPGGYNEQFF. The CDR3 DNA reads TGTGCCAGCAGTGAAGCCCCGGGGGGGTACAATGAGCAGTTCTTC.

The chain carries TRBV6-5 and TRBJ1-3, with a weak D call TRBD1 (5 bases). In germline, CDR1 is MNHEY, CDR2 SVGAGI. V was pared by 0 bases and J by 0 bases, with 12 bases between. This CDR3 is 17 amino acids long. CDR3 region: CASSYSQGGDSGNTIYF. In DNA, the CDR3 is TGTGCCAGCAGTTACTCCCAGGGAGGAGACTCTGGAAACACCATATATTTT.

This clonotype has more than one count but fewer than ten. V usage is TRBV5-6 and J usage is TRBJ2-7, with D possibly matching TRBD1 (6 bases). This CDR3 comprises 14 residues. Germline assignment: CDR1 SGHDT and CDR2 YYEEEE. Trimming took off 4 bases at V and 5 bases at J, with 16 bases between the two ends. The DNA of the CDR3 is TGTGCCAGCAGCCAAGAGACAGGATTGAACGAGCAGTACTTC. Encoded protein: CASSQETGLNEQYF. The whole variable domain, filled in from reference TRBV5-6 and TRBJ2-7, reads DAGVTQSPTHLIKTRGQQVTLRCSPKSGHDTVSWYQQALGQGPQFIFQYYEEEERQRGNFPDRFSGHQFPNYSSELNVNALLLGDSALYLCASSQETGLNEQYFGPGTRLTVT.

This chain connects TRBV29-1 to TRBJ1-1; D gene ambiguous. Trimming shortened V by 7 bases and J by 4 bases, and 13 bases separated the two germline ends. CDR3 length: 12 amino acids. Germline lookup yields CDR1 SQVTM and CDR2 ANQGSEA. The CDR3 is CSAWIRSTEAFF. In DNA form, the CDR3 reads TGCAGCGCCTGGATTCGGAGCACTGAAGCTTTCTTT.

The rearrangement links TRBV6-1 to TRBJ1-6; maybe TRBD1 (6 bases). Deletions cut 0 bases from V and 2 bases from J, with 14 bases between. The germline CDR1 and CDR2 sequences are MNHNS and SASEGT. This CDR3 contains 18 residues. The CDR3 loop reads CASSEAYRVSAYNSPLHF. CDR3 nucleotide sequence: TGTGCCAGCAGTGAAGCGTACAGGGTTTCGGCCTATAATTCACCCCTCCACTTT.

Ten or more counts support this clonotype. The J gene is TRBJ1-6, the V gene TRBV7-2; perhaps TRBD1 as D (5 bases). The V and J ends lost 3 bases and 7 bases respectively, with 13 bases between them. Germline loops: CDR1 SGHTA, CDR2 FQGNSA. The CDR3 length is 15 residues. The CDR3 spells CASSFQGTANSPLHF. CDR3 bases: TGTGCCAGCAGCTTCCAAGGGACGGCAAATTCACCCCTCCACTTT.

This clonotype occurred a few times. The chain is built from TRBV11-2 and TRBJ2-1; 10 bases agree with TRBD1. Trimming cost V 5 bases and J 7 bases; bases outside gene matches: 8. There are 15 residues in the CDR3. Germline values: CDR1 SGHAT, CDR2 FQNNGV. The CDR3 DNA reads as TGTGCCAGCAGCACCCGACAGGGGGCGGGGAATGAGCAGTTCTTC. Its translation is CASSTRQGAGNEQFF.

This chain joins TRBV5-4 and TRBJ1-1; the D gene is possibly TRBD1 (6 bases). V dropped 0 bases and J dropped 1 base, with 10 bases sitting between them. The CDR3 runs 15 residues. Germline assignment: CDR1 SGHNT and CDR2 YYREEE (reference sequence). In DNA, the CDR3 is TGTGCCAGCAGCTTGGGCGGCAGGGGGAACACTGAAGCTTTCTTT. It is translated as CASSLGGRGNTEAFF.

V and J are TRBV30 and TRBJ1-6; D is unclear. This CDR3 region has 17 residues. Deletions cut 1 base from V and 0 bases from J, with 13 bases between. Germline CDR1 and CDR2: GTSNPN and SVGIG (reference sequence). CDR3 sequence: CAWSGAEISSYNSPLHF. The DNA for the CDR3 is TGTGCCTGGAGTGGGGCAGAGATAAGCTCCTATAATTCACCCCTCCACTTT.

This rearrangement joins TRBV4-3 to TRBJ2-7; D possibly corresponds to TRBD2 (5 bases). Germline CDR1 and CDR2: LGHNA and YSLEER. Trimming removed 3 bases from V and 3 bases from J, with 9 bases in between. The CDR3 extends over 13 amino acids. The CDR3 loop is CASSQDFFYEQYF. As DNA, the CDR3 is TGCGCCAGCAGCCAGGACTTCTTCTACGAGCAGTACTTC.

The chain joins TRBV11-2 to TRBJ2-6; TRBD2 might be the D (5 bases). V was clipped by 6 bases and J by 0 bases, with 15 bases between them. This CDR3 has 17 amino acids. Germline V lookup: CDR1 SGHAT, CDR2 FQNNGV. CDR3 in amino acids: CASSSPGYSSGANVLTF. The DNA for the CDR3 is TGTGCCAGCAGTTCCCCGGGATATAGCTCTGGGGCCAACGTCCTGACTTTC.

CDR3: CASSQDRGLGDGYTF. CDR3 bases: TGTGCCAGCAGTCAGGACAGGGGGCTCGGGGATGGCTACACCTTC. This chain joins TRBV6-5 and TRBJ1-2, with 11 positions matching TRBD1. This CDR3 comprises 15 residues. Germline V CDR1 and CDR2: MNHEY, SVGAGI. Trimming at V came to 5 bases and at J to 6 bases, leaving 8 bases not matched to a gene.

This clonotype was observed a handful of times. The J gene is TRBJ1-3, the V gene TRBV5-4; 10 bases fit TRBD1. V shed 0 bases and J 2 bases; nucleotides not matched to a gene: 5. CDR1 SGHNT and CDR2 YYREEE come from the germline V gene (reference sequence). The CDR3 covers 17 residues. The CDR3 region is CASSLAGTGVPGNTIYF. The DNA of the CDR3 is TGTGCCAGCAGCTTGGCCGGGACAGGGGTCCCTGGAAACACCATATATTTT.

This clonotype was seen only a few times. The chain employs TRBV11-2 and TRBJ2-7; D is perhaps TRBD1 (6 bases). Between the trimmed V and J ends, which lost 4 bases and 3 bases, there was a span of 16 bases. This CDR3 has 15 residues. The V gene's germline CDR1 is SGHAT and CDR2 FQNNGV. The CDR3 region has the DNA TGTGCCAGCAGCTACCAGGGGTATCGTAACTACGAGCAGTACTTC. It is translated as CASSYQGYRNYEQYF.

In this sample, this clonotype turned up many times. The chain recombines TRBV6-5 with TRBJ2-3, with D maybe TRBD1 (6 bases). V lost 4 bases to trimming and J lost 1 base, with 12 bases between them. Looked up from germline, CDR1 is MNHEY and CDR2 is SVGAGI. This CDR3 has 15 amino acids. The CDR3 reads CASSSRQDRTDTQYF. In DNA, the CDR3 is TGTGCCAGCAGTTCACGACAGGACCGCACAGATACGCAGTATTTT.